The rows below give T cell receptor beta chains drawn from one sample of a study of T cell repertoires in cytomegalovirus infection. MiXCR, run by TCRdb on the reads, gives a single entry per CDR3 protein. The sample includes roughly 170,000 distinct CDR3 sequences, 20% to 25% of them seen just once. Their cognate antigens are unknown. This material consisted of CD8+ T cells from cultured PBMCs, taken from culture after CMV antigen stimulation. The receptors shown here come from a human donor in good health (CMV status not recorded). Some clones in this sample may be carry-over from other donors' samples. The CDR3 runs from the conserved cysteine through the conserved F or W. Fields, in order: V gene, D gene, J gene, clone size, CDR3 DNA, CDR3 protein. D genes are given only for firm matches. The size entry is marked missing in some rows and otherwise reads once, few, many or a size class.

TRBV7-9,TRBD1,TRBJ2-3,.,TGTGCCAGCAGCCCGTGGGACAGGGAAAGCACAGATACGCAGTATTTT,CASSPWDRESTDTQYF
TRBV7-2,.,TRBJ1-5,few,TGTGCCAGCAGCTTAGTAGGGCAGCCCAATCAGCCCCAGCATTTT,CASSLVGQPNQPQHF
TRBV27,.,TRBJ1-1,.,TGTGCCAGCAGTTTACGTCAGGACATGAACACTGAAGCTTTCTTT,CASSLRQDMNTEAFF
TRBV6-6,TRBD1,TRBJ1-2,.,TGTGAAAGCAGTTATTGGGACAGGGATCACTATGGCTACACCTTC,CESSYWDRDHYGYTF
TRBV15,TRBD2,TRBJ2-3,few,TGTGCCACCAGCAGAGATCGCGGGGGTGTCACAGATACGCAGTATTTT,CATSRDRGGVTDTQYF
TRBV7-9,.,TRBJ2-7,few,TGTGCCAGCAGCCCTCCGGGGGGCGGCTACGAGCAGTACTTC,CASSPPGGGYEQYF
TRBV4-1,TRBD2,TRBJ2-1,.,TGCGCCAGCACCCCCGGGGGGGTTATGGATGAGCAGTTCTTC,CASTPGGVMDEQFF
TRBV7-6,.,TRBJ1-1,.,TGTGCCAGCAGCTTAGGGGCCTTGAACACTGAAGCTTTCTTT,CASSLGALNTEAFF
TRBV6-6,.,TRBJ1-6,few,TGTGCCAGCAGTTACTCCCTCGACCTTCTAGAATCACCCCTCCACTTT,CASSYSLDLLESPLHF
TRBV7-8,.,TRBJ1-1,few,TGTGCCAGCAGCTCCAGGGAAGCGAACACTGAAGCTTTCTTT,CASSSREANTEAFF
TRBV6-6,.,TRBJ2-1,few,TGTGCCAGCAGTTACTCCCCCGATGAGCAGTTCTTC,CASSYSPDEQFF
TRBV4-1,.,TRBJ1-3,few,TGCGCCAGCAGCTCGTCGACAGACCTCTCTGGAAACACCATATATTTT,CASSSSTDLSGNTIYF
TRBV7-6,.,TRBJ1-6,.,TGTGCCAGCAGCCAGCCGGCAGGGAGGGTTTCACCCCTCCACTTT,CASSQPAGRVSPLHF
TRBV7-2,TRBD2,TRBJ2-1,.,TGTGCCAGCAGCTTACAGCTCACAGCGGGAGAACAGTTCTTC,CASSLQLTAGEQFF
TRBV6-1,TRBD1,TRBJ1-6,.,TGTGCCAGCAGTGAAACGGGGCAGGGGGTGGTATCACCCCTCCACTTT,CASSETGQGVVSPLHF
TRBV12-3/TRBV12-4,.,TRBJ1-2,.,TGTGCCAGCGTCGGGTCCTATGGCTACACCTTC,CASVGSYGYTF
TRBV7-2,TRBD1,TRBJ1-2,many,TGTGCCAGCAGCTTAGCCCGGGACAGGTCTAACTATGGCTACACCTTC,CASSLARDRSNYGYTF
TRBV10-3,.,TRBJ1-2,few,TGTGCCATCAGTGATTGGTCTAAGGGTCGGAAAAACTATGGCTACACCTTC,CAISDWSKGRKNYGYTF
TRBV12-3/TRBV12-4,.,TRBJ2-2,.,TGTGCCAGCAGTTTTGACAGACAGAACACCGGGGAGCTGTTTTTT,CASSFDRQNTGELFF
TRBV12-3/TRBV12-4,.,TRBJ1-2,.,TGTGCCAGCAGTTTAGGGTGGTCTAACTATGGCTACACCTTC,CASSLGWSNYGYTF
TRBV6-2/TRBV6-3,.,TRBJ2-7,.,TGTGCCAGCGGGTTCGGGTCCGAGCAGTACTTC,CASGFGSEQYF
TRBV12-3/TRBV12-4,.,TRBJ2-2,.,TGTGCCAGCACAGGGAGTCCCGGGGAGCTGTTTTTT,CASTGSPGELFF
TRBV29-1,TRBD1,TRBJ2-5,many,TGCAGCGTAACAGGGGAGTGGGAGACCCAGTACTTC,CSVTGEWETQYF
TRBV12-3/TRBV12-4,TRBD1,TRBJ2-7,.,TGTGCCAGCAGTTATCCGGGGACAGGGGCCAACGAGCAGTACTTC,CASSYPGTGANEQYF
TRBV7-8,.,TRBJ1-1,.,TGTGCCAGCAGCTCGAACCAATACCAGGGCCGGGGAACTGAAGCTTTCTTT,CASSSNQYQGRGTEAFF
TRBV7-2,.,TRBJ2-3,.,TGTGCCAGCAGCGATAACGGGGGGCGAGCAGATACGCAGTATTTT,CASSDNGGRADTQYF
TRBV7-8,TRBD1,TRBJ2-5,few,TGTGCCAGCAGGTTTGCAGGGGGCGCGTACCAAGAGACCCAGTACTTC,CASRFAGGAYQETQYF
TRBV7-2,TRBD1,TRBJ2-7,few,TGTGCCAGCAGCTTAGCTCAGGGACAGGGGGCGAGGGAGCAGTACTTC,CASSLAQGQGAREQYF
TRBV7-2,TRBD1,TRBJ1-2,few,TGTGCCAGCAGCCCGTGGACAGGGGGCAAGGAGCGTGGCTACACCTTC,CASSPWTGGKERGYTF
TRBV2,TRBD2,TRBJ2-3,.,TGTGCCAGCTCTGGGGCTAGCGGGGGATTCACAGATACGCAGTATTTT,CASSGASGGFTDTQYF
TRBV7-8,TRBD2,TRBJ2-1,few,TGTGCCAGCAGCTTCGTGGCTAGCGGGCTGTCCTACAATGAGCAGTTCTTC,CASSFVASGLSYNEQFF
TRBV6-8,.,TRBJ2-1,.,TGTGCCAGCAGTTACACCCCTCTAGGACGCAATGAGCAGTTCTTC,CASSYTPLGRNEQFF
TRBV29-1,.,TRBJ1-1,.,TGCAGCGTTGACCTACCGGGGCGCGGACCTGAAGCTTTCTTT,CSVDLPGRGPEAFF
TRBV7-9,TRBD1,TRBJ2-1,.,TGTGCCAGCAGCGGCAGGACAGGGGGCGCCTACAATGAGCAGTTCTTC,CASSGRTGGAYNEQFF
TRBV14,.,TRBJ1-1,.,TGTGCCAGCAGCCAAGAGCTGAACACTGAAGCTTTCTTT,CASSQELNTEAFF
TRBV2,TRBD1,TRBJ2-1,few,TGTGCCAGCAGTCTCCTAGACAGGGTCAGGGAGCAGTTCTTC,CASSLLDRVREQFF